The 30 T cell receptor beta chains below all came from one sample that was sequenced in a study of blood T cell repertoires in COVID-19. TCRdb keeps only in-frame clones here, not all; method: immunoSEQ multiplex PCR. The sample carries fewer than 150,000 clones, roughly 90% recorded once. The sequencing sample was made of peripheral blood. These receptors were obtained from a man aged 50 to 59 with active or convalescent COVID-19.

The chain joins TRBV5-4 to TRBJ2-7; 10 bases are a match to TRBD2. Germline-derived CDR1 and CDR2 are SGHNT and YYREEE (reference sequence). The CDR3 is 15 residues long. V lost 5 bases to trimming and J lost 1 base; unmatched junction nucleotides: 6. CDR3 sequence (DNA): TGTGCCAGCAGTTCTAGCGGGAGCCGTTCCTACGAGCAGTACTTC. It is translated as CASSSSGSRSYEQYF.

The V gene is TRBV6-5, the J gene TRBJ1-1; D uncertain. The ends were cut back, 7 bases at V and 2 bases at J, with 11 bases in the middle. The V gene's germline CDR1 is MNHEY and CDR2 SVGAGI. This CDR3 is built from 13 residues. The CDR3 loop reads CASMKQINTEAFF. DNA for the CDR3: TGTGCCAGCATGAAACAGATTAACACTGAAGCTTTCTTT.

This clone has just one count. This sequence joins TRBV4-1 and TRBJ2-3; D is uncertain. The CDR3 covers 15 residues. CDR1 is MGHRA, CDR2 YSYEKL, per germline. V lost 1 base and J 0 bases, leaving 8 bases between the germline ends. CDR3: CASSQVPRSTDTQYF. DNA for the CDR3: TGCGCCAGCAGCCAAGTCCCCCGTAGCACAGATACGCAGTATTTT.

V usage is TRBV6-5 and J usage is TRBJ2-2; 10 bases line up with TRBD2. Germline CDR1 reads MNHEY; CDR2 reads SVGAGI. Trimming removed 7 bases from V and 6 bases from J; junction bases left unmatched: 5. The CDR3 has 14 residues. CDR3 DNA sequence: TGTGCCAGCAAGCGGGAGGGCCGCGCCGGGGAGCTGTTTTTT. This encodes CASKREGRAGELFF.

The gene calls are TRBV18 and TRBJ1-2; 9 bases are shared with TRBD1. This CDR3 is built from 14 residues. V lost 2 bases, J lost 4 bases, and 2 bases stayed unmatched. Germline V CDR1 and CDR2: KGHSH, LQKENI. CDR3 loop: CASSPDRGVYGYTF. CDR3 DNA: TGTGCCAGCTCACCAGACAGGGGGGTCTATGGCTACACCTTC.

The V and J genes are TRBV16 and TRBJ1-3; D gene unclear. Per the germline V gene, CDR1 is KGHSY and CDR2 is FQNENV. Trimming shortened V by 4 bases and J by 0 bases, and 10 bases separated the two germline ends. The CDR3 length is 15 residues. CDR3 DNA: TGTGCCAGCAGCCCCTTGACAAACTCTGGAAACACCATATATTTT. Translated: CASSPLTNSGNTIYF. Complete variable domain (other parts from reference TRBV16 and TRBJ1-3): GEEVAQTPKHLVRGEGQKAKLYCAPIKGHSYVFWYQQVLKNEFKFLISFQNENVFDETGMPKERFSAKCLPNSPCSLEIQATKLEDSAVYFCASSPLTNSGNTIYFGEGSWLTVV.

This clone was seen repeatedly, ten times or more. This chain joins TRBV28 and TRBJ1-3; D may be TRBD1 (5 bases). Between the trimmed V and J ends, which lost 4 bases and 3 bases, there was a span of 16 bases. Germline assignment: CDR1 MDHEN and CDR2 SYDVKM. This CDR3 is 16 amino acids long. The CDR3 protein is CASSSQGLGGGNTIYF. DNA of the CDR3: TGTGCCAGCAGTTCTCAGGGTCTGGGGGGTGGAAACACCATATATTTT.

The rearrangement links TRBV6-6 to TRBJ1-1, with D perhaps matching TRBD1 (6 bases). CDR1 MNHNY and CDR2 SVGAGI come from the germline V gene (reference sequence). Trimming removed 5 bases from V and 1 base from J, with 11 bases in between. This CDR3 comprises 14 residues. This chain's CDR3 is CASSHRQENTEAFF. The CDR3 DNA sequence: TGTGCCAGCAGTCATAGACAGGAGAACACTGAAGCTTTCTTT.

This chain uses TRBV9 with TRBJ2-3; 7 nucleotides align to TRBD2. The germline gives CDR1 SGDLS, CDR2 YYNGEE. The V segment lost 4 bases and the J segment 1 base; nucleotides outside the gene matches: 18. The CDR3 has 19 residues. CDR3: CASSYPRDYLDSGTDTQYF. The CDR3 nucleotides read TGTGCCAGCAGCTACCCCCGGGACTACCTTGATTCCGGCACAGATACGCAGTATTTT.

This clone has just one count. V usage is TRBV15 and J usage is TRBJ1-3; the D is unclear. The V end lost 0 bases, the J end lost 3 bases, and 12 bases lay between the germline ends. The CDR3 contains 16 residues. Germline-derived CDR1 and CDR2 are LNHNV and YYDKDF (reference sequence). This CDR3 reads CATSRDLPPGGNTIYF. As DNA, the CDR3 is TGTGCCACCAGCAGAGACCTCCCTCCGGGTGGAAACACCATATATTTT.

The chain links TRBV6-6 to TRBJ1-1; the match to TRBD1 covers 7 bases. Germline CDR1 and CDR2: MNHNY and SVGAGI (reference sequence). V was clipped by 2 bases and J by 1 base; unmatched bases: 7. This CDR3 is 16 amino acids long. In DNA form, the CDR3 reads TGTGCCAGCAGTTACATGATAAGGGGGCGGAACACTGAAGCTTTCTTT. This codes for CASSYMIRGRNTEAFF.

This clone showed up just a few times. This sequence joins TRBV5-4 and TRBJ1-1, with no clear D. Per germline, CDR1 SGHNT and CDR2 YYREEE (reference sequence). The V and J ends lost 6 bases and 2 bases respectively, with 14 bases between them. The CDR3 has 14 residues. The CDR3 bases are TGTGCCAGCAAGGACCGGGGAGGAAACACTGAAGCTTTCTTT. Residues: CASKDRGGNTEAFF.

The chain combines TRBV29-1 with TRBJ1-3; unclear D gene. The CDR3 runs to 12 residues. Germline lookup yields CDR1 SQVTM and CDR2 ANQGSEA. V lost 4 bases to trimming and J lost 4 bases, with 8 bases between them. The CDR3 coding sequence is TGCAGCGTTGCCCGGGGAGGAAACACCATATATTTT. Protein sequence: CSVARGGNTIYF.

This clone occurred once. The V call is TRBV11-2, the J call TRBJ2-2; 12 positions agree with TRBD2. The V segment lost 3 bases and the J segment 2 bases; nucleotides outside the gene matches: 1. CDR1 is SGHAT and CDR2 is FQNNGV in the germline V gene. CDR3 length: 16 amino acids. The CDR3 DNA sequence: TGTGCCAGCAGCTTGACTAGCGGGAGCAACACCGGGGAGCTGTTTTTT. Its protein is CASSLTSGSNTGELFF.

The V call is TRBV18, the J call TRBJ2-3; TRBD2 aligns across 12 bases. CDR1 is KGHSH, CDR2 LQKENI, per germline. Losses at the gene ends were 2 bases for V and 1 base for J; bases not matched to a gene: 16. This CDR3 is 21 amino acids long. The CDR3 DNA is TGTGCCAGCTCACCAGATTCGAAATTCCGGACTAGCGGGGTGGGCACAGATACGCAGTATTTT. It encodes CASSPDSKFRTSGVGTDTQYF.

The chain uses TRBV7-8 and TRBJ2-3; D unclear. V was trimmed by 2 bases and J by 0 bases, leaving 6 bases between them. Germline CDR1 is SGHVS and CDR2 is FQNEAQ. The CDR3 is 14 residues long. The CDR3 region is CASSLQSSTDTQYF. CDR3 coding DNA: TGTGCCAGCAGCTTACAGTCCAGCACAGATACGCAGTATTTT.

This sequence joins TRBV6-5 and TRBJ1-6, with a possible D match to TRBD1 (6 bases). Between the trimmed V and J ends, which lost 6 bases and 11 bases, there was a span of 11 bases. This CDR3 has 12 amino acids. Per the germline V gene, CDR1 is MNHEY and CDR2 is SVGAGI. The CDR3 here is CASRGDTPPLHF. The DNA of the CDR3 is TGTGCCAGCAGGGGGGACACCCCACCCCTCCACTTT.

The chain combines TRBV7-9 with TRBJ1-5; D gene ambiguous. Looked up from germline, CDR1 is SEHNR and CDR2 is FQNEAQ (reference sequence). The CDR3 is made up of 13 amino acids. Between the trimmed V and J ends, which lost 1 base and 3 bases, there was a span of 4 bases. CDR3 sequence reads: CASSLGPNQPQHF. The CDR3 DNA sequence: TGTGCCAGCAGCTTAGGGCCCAATCAGCCCCAGCATTTT.

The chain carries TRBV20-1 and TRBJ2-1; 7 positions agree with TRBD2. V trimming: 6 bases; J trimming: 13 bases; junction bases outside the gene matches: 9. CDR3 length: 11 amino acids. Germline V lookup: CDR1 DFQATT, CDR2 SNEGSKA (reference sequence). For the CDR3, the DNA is TGCAGTGCCAATAGCGGGCCTTCTCAGTTCTTC. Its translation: CSANSGPSQFF.

This CDR3 reads CASRNSINEKLFF. The CDR3 nucleotides are TGTGCCAGCAGAAACAGCATTAATGAAAAACTGTTTTTT. The chain has TRBV12-3 or TRBV12-4 and TRBJ1-4; D remains unclear. The V gene lost 6 bases and the J gene lost 4 bases, with 9 bases spanning the gap. The CDR3 totals 13 residues.

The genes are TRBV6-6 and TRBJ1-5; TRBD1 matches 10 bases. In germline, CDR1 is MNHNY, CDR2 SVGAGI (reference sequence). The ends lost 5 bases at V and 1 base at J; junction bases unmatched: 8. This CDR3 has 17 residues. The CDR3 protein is CASSPRDRGGSNQPQHF. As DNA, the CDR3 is TGTGCCAGCAGTCCACGGGACAGGGGTGGGAGCAATCAGCCCCAGCATTTT.

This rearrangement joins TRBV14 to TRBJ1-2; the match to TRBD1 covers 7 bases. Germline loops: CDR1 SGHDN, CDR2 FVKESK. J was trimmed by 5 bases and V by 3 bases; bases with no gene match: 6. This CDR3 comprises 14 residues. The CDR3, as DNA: TGTGCCAGCAGCCAGCTAGGGGGCCGGTATGGCTACACCTTC. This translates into CASSQLGGRYGYTF.

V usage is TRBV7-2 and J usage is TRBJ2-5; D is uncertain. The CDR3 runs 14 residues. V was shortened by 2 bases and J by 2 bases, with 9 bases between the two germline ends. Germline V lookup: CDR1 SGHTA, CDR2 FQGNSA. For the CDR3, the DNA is TGTGCCAGCAGCTTACGGGTGGTGCAAGAGACCCAGTACTTC. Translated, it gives CASSLRVVQETQYF.

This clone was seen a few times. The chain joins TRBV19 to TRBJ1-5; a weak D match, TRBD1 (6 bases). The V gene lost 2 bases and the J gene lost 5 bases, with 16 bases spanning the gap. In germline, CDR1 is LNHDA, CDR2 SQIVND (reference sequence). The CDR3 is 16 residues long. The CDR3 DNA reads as TGTGCCAGTAGTATAAGAGGTGGACAGACCGATCAGCCCCAGCATTTT. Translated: CASSIRGGQTDQPQHF.

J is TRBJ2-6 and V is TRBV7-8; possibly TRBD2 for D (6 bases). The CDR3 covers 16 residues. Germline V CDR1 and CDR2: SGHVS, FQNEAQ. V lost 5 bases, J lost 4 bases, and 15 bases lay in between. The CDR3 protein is CASSARGGLGANVLTF. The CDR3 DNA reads TGTGCCAGCAGCGCCAGAGGAGGGCTCGGGGCCAACGTCCTGACTTTC.

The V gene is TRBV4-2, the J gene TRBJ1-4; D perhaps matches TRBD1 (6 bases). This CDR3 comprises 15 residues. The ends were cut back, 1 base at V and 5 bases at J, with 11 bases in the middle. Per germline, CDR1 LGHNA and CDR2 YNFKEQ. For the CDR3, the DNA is TGTGCCAGCAGCCAAGGAACAGGGCCGAATGAAAAACTGTTTTTT. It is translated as CASSQGTGPNEKLFF.

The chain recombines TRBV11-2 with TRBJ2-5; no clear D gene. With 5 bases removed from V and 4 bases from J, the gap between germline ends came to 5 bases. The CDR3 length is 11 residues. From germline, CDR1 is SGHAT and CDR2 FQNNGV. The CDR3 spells CASSPRETQYF. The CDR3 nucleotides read TGTGCCAGCAGCCCTAGAGAGACCCAGTACTTC.

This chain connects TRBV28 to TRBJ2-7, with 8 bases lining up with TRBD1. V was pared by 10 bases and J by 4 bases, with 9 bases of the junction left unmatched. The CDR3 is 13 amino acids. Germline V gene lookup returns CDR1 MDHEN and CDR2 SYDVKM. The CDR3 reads CATYSGTGYEQYF. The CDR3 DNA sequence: TGTGCCACCTATAGTGGGACAGGTTACGAGCAGTACTTC.

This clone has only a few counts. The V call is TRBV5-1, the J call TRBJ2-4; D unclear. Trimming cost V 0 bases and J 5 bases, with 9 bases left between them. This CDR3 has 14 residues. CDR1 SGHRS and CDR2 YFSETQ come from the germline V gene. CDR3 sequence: CASSLDPTENIQYF. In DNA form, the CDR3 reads TGCGCCAGCAGCTTGGACCCCACAGAAAACATTCAGTACTTC.

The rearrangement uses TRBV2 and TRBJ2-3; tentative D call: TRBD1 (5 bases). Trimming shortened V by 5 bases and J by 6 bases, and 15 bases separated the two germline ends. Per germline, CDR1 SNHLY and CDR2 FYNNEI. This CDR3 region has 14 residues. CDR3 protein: CASSKGQPVDTQYF. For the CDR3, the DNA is TGTGCCAGCAGTAAGGGGCAGCCCGTGGATACGCAGTATTTT.